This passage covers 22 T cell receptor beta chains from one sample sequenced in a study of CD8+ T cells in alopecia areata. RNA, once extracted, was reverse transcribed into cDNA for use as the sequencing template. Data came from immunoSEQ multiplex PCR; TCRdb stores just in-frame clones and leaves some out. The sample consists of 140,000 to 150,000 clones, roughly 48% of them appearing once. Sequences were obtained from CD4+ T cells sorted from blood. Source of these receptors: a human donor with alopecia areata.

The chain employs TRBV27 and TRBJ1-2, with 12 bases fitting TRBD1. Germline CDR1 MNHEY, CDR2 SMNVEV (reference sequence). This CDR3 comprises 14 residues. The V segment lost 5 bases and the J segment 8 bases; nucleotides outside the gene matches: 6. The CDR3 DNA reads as TGTGCCAGCAGTCCCCGGGACAGGGGGCCGGGCTACACCTTC. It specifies CASSPRDRGPGYTF.

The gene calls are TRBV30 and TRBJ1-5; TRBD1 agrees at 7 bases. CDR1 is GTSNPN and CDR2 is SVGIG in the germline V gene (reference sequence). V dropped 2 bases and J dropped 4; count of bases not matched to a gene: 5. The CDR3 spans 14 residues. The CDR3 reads CAWSLSGGNQPQHF. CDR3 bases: TGTGCCTGGAGTCTTTCAGGGGGAAATCAGCCCCAGCATTTT. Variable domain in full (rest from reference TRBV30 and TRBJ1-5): SQTIHQWPATLVQPVGSPLSLECTVEGTSNPNLYWYRQAAGRGLQLLFYSVGIGQISSEVPQNLSASRPQDRQFILSSKKLLLSDSGFYLCAWSLSGGNQPQHFGDGTRLSIL.

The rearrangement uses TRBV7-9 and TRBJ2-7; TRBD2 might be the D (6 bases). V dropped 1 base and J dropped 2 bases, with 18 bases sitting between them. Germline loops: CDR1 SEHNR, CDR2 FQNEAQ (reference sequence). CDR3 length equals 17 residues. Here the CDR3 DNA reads TGTGCCAGCAGCTTAGGCGGGATTTTGGGGGTCCCCTACGAGCAGTACTTC. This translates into CASSLGGILGVPYEQYF.

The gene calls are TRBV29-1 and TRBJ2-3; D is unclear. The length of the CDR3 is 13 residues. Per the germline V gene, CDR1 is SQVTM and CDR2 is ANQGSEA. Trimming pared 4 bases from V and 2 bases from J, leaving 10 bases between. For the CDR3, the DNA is TGCAGCGTTGCCCCCAAGTTCACAGATACGCAGTATTTT. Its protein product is CSVAPKFTDTQYF.

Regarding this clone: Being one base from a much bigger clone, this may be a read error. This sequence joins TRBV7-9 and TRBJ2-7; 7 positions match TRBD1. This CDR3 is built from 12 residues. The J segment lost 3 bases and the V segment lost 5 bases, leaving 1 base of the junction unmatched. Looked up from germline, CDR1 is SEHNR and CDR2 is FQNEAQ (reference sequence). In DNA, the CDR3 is TGTGCCAGCAGCCGACAGGGCTACGAGCAGTACTTC. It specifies CASSRQGYEQYF.

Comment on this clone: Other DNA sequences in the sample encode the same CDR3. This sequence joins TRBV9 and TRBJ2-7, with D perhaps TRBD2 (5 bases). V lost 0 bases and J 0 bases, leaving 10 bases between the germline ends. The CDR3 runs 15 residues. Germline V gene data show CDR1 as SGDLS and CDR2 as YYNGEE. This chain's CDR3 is CASSVGGLSSYEQYF. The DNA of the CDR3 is TGTGCCAGCAGCGTAGGCGGGTTAAGCTCCTACGAGCAGTACTTC.

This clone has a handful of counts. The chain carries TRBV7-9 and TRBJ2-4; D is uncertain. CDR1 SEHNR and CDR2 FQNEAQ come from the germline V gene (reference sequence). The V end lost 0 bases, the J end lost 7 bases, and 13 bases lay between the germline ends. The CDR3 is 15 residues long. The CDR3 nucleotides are TGTGCCAGCAGCTTAGCGGGAAGGATCAACAACATTCAGTACTTC. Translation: CASSLAGRINNIQYF.

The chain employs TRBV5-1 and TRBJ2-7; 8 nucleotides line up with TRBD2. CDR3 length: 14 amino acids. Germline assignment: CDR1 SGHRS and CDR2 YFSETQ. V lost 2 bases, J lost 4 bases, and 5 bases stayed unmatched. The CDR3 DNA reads TGCGCCAGCAGCTTAACGGGAGGGTGGTACGAGCAGTACTTC. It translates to CASSLTGGWYEQYF. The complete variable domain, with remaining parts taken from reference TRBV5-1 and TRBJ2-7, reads KAGVTQTPRYLIKTRGQQVTLSCSPISGHRSVSWYQQTPGQGLQFLFEYFSETQRNKGNFPGRFSGRQFSNSRSEMNVSTLELGDSALYLCASSLTGGWYEQYFGPGTRLTVT.

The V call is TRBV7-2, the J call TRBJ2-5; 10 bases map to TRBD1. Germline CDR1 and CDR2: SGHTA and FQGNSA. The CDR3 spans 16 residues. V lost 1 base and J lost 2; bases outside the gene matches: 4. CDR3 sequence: CASSLGGTGAQETQYF. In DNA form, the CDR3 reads TGTGCCAGCAGCTTAGGCGGGACAGGGGCTCAAGAGACCCAGTACTTC.

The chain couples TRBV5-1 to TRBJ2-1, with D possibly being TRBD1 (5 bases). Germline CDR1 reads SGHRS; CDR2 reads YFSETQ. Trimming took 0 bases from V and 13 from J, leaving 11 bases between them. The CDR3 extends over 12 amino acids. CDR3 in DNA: TGCGCCAGCAGCTTGGATCTGGGGCGACAGTTCTTC. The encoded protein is CASSLDLGRQFF.

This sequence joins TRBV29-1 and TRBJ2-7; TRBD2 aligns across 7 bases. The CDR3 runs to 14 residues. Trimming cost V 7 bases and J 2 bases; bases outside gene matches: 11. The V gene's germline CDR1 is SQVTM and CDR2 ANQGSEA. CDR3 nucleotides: TGCAGCGCATCCCCGGGGACTAACGCCTACGAGCAGTACTTC. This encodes CSASPGTNAYEQYF.

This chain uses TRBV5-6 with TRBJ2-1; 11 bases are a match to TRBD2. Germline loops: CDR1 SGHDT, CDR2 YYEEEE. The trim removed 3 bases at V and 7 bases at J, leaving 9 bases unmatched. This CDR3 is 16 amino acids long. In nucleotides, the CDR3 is TGTGCCAGCAGCTCAGGTCTGACTAGCGGGACAAATGAGCAGTTCTTC. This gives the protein CASSSGLTSGTNEQFF.

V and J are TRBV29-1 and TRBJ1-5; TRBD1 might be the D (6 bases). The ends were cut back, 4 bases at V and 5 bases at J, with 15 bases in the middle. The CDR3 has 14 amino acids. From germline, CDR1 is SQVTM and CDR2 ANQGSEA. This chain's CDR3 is CSVAAGAADQPQHF. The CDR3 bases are TGCAGCGTTGCCGCAGGGGCGGCAGATCAGCCCCAGCATTTT.

The CDR3 here is CASSERTGSPNQPQHF. The CDR3 nucleotides are TGTGCCAGCAGTGAAAGGACAGGGTCTCCAAATCAGCCCCAGCATTTT. J is TRBJ1-5 and V is TRBV2; the match to TRBD1 covers 8 bases. CDR3 size: 16 residues. Germline assignment: CDR1 SNHLY and CDR2 FYNNEI. J was trimmed by 4 bases and V by 2 bases; bases with no gene match: 7. Drawing the rest from reference TRBV2 and TRBJ1-5, the complete variable domain is EPEVTQTPSHQVTQMGQEVILRCVPISNHLYFYWYRQILGQKVEFLVSFYNNEISEKSEIFDDQFSVERPDGSNFTLKIRSTKLEDSAMYFCASSERTGSPNQPQHFGDGTRLSIL.

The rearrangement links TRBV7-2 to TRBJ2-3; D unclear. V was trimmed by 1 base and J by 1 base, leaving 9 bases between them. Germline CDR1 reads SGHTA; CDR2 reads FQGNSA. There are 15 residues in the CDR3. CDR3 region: CASSLDRGGTDTQYF. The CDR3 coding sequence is TGTGCCAGCAGCTTAGACCGTGGGGGCACAGATACGCAGTATTTT. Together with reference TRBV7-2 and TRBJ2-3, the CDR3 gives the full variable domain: GAGVSQSPSNKVTEKGKDVELRCDPISGHTALYWYRQSLGQGLEFLIYFQGNSAPDKSGLPSDRFSAERTGGSVSTLTIQRTQQEDSAVYLCASSLDRGGTDTQYFGPGTRLTVL.

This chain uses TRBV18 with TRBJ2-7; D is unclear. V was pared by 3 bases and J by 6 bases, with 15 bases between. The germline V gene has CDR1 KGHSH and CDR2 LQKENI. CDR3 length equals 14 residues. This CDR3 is CASSPEVRLSEQYF. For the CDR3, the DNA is TGTGCCAGCTCACCCGAAGTGCGCCTCAGCGAGCAGTACTTC.

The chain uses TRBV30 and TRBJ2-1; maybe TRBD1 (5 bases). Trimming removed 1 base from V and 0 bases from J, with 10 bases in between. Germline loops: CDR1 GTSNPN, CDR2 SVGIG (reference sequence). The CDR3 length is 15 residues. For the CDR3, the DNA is TGTGCCTGGAGTGGAACAAGGGGCTCCTACAATGAGCAGTTCTTC. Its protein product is CAWSGTRGSYNEQFF.

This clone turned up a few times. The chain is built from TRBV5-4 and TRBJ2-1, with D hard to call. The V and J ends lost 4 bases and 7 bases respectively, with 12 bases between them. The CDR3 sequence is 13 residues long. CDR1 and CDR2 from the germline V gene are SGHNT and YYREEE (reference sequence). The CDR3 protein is CASSRTTANEQFF. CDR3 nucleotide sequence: TGTGCCAGCAGCCGGACCACGGCGAATGAGCAGTTCTTC.

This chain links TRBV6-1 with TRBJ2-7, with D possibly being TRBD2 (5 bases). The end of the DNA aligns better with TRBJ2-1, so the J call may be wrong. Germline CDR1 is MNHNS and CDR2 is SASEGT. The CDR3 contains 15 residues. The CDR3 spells CASSVSLTDSYEQFF. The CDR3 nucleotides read TGTGCCAGCAGCGTTTCGTTGACGGACTCCTACGAGCAGTTCTTC.

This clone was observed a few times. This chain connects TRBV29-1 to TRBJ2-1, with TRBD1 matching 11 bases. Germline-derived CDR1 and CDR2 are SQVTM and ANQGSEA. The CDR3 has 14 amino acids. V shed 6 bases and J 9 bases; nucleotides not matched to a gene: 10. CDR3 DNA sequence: TGCAGCGTACCCCGGGACAGGGGGTTTTTTGAGCAGTTCTTC. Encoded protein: CSVPRDRGFFEQFF.

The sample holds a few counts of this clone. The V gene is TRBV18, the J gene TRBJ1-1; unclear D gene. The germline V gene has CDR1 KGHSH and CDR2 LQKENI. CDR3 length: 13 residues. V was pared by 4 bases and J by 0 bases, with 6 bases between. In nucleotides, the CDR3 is TGTGCCAGCTCACTTAAGTTGAACACTGAAGCTTTCTTT. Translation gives CASSLKLNTEAFF. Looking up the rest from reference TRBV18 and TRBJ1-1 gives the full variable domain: NAGVMQNPRHLVRRRGQEARLRCSPMKGHSHVYWYRQLPEEGLKFMVYLQKENIIDESGMPKERFSAEFPKEGPSILRIQQVVRGDSAAYFCASSLKLNTEAFFGQGTRLTVV.

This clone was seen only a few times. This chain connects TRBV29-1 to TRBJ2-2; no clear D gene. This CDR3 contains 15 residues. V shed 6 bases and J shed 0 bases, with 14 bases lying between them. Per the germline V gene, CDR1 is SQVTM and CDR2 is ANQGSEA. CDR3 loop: CSVPGPSSNTGELFF. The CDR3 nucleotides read TGCAGCGTCCCCGGGCCCTCCTCGAACACCGGGGAGCTGTTTTTT.